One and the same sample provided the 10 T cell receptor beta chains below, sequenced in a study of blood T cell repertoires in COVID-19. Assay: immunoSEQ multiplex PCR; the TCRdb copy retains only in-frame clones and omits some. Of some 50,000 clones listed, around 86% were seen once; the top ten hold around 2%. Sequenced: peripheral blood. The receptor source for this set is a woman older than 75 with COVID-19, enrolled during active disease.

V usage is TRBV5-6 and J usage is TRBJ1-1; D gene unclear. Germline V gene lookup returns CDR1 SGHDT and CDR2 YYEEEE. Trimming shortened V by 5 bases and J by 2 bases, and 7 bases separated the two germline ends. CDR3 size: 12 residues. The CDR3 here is CASREGNTEAFF. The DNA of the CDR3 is TGTGCCAGCAGGGAGGGTAACACTGAAGCTTTCTTT.

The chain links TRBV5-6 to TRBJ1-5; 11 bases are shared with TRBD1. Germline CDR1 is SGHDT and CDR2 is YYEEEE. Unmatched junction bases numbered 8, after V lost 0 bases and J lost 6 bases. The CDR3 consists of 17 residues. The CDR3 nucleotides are TGTGCCAGCAGCTTGGTTGGACAGGGGGCGAAGGGTCAGCCCCAGCATTTT. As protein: CASSLVGQGAKGQPQHF. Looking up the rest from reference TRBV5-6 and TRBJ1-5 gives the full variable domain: DAGVTQSPTHLIKTRGQQVTLRCSPKSGHDTVSWYQQALGQGPQFIFQYYEEEERQRGNFPDRFSGHQFPNYSSELNVNALLLGDSALYLCASSLVGQGAKGQPQHFGDGTRLSIL.

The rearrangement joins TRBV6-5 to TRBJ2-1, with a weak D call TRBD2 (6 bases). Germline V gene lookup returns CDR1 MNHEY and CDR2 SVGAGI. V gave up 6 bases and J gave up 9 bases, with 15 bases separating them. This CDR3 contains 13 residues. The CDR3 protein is CASRSTRAGEQFF. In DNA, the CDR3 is TGTGCCAGCAGGAGCACTAGAGCGGGTGAGCAGTTCTTC.

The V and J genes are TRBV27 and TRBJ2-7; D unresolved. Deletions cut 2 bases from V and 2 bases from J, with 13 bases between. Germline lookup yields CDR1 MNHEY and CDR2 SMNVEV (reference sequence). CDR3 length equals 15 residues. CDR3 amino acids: CASSLRSANPYEQYF. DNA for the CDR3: TGTGCCAGCAGTTTACGGAGCGCCAACCCCTACGAGCAGTACTTC.

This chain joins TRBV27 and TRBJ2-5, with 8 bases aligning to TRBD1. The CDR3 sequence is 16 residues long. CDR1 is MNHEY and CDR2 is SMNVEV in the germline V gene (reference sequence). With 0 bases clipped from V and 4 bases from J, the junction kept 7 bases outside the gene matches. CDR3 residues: CASSLSRTGRRETQYF. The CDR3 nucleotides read TGTGCCAGCAGTTTATCGCGGACAGGGAGGCGAGAGACCCAGTACTTC.

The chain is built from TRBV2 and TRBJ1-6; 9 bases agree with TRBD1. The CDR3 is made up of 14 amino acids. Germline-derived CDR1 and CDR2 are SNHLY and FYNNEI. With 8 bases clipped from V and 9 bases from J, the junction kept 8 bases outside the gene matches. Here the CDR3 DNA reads TGTGCCAGCTCACTGACAGGGGGTCGTTCACCCCTCCACTTT. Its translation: CASSLTGGRSPLHF.

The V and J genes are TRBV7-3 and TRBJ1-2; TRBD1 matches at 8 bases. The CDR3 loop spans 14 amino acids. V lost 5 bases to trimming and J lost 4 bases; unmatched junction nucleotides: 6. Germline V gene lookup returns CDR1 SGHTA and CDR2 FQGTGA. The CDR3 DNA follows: TGTGCCAGCAGCCCACAGGGGGTCGGCTATGGCTACACCTTC. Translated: CASSPQGVGYGYTF.

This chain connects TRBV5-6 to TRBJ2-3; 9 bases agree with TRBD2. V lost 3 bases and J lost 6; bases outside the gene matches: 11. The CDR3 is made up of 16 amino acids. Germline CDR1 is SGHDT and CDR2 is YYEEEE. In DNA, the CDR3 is TGTGCCAGCAGCTGGAGGACTAGCGCCAGTGGGGATACGCAGTATTTT. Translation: CASSWRTSASGDTQYF.

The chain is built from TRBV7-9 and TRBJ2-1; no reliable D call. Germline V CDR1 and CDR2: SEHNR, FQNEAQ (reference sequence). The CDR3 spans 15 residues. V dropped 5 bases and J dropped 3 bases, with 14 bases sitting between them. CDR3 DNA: TGTGCCAGCAGCAAATACAGAGTTGACTACAATGAGCAGTTCTTC. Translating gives CASSKYRVDYNEQFF.

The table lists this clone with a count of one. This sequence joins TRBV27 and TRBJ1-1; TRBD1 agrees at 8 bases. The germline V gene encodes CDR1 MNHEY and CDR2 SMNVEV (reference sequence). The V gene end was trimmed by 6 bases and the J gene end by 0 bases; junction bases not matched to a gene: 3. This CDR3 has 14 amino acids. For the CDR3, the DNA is TGTGCCAGCAGACGACAGGGGATGAACACTGAAGCTTTCTTT. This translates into CASRRQGMNTEAFF.